This T cell receptor (beta chain) was recovered during a study of blood T cell repertoires in COVID-19. At the level of the study: The United States, Italy and Spain supplied acute and convalescent COVID-19 samples. Sources were T cells, B-cell-depleted T cells, or PBMCs; the material itself was cDNA or gDNA.

From germline, CDR1 is GTSNPN and CDR2 SVGIG (reference sequence). The CDR3 totals 12 residues. Trimming removed 2 bases from V and 8 bases from J, with 12 bases in between. In the authors' workflow: Nucleated cell number was recorded as an estimate derived from reference gene primer amplification. Libraries were prepared by immunoSEQ multiplex PCR; TCRdb keeps only in-frame clonotypes and omits some of them. The V and J calls and the clone size are those of that table, but D and trimming were determined from the DNA. The sample lists approximately 100,000 clones, 85% occurring once. The gene calls are TRBV30 and TRBJ1-2; D not resolved. The sequencing sample was made of peripheral blood. The TCR was taken from an older man with acute or convalescent COVID-19. The chain's CDR3 is CAWSLAVSGYTF. Here the CDR3 DNA reads TGTGCCTGGAGTCTCGCGGTAAGCGGCTACACCTTC.